These 30 T cell receptor beta chains came from one sample sequenced in a study of T cells expressing NK-cell markers. From the 5' RACE reads, TCRdb lists one entry per CDR3 protein and no DNA. The listing records under 600,000 distinct CDR3 sequences. The sequenced sample was blood T cells: a sorted CD56 or NKG2C T cell subset, CD4+ or CD8+ T cells, or bulk PBMC T cells (not recorded which). These receptors were taken from a woman between 45 and 65 years old in good health.

CDR3 sequence: CASSTRGGTEAFF. The rearrangement links TRBV2 to TRBJ1-1; TCRdb calls TRBD1, which cannot be checked without DNA. The CDR3 covers 13 residues. Germline V gene lookup returns CDR1 SNHLY and CDR2 FYNNEI.

The chain recombines TRBV29-1 with TRBJ1-1; as DNA is missing, the TRBD1 call by TCRdb cannot be tested. CDR3 length equals 15 residues. CDR1 and CDR2 from the germline V gene are SQVTM and ANQGSEA. The CDR3 loop is CSVAPLGQVNTEAFF. Filled out from reference TRBV29-1 and TRBJ1-1, the complete variable domain reads SAVISQKPSRDICQRGTSLTIQCQVDSQVTMMFWYRQQPGQSLTLIATANQGSEATYESGFVIDKFPISRPNLTFSTLTVSNMSPEDSSIYLCSVAPLGQVNTEAFFGQGTRLTVV.

This rearrangement joins TRBV6-1 to TRBJ2-3; the TCRdb D gene call, TRBD2, has no DNA to confirm it. This CDR3 has 15 amino acids. Germline CDR1 MNHNS, CDR2 SASEGT. The CDR3 reads CASSATSGIGDTQYF.

V and J are TRBV4-1 and TRBJ1-2; there is no DNA to check the TCRdb D call of TRBD1. The CDR3 runs 15 residues. Germline values: CDR1 MGHRA, CDR2 YSYEKL. The CDR3: CASSRNPDSSYGYTF.

The V gene is TRBV5-1, the J gene TRBJ2-3; without DNA, the TCRdb call of TRBD1 cannot be checked. Germline V gene data show CDR1 as SGHRS and CDR2 as YFSETQ. This CDR3 is built from 16 residues. The CDR3 here is CASSLGTGTSTDTQYF.

This chain connects TRBV21-1 to TRBJ2-1; checking the TCRdb D call of TRBD2 is not possible without DNA. TRBV21-1 has pseudogene status. This CDR3 is built from 15 residues. The chain's CDR3 is CASSKWSGHYNEQFF.

The chain links TRBV20-1 to TRBJ1-6; TCRdb returns TRBD1, unconfirmable since there is no DNA. CDR1 is DFQATT, CDR2 SNEGSKA, per germline (reference sequence). CDR3 length: 13 amino acids. This chain's CDR3 is CSAGGQGRSPLHF.

The V and J genes are TRBV7-8 and TRBJ1-2; no DNA is available, so the TRBD1 call from TCRdb remains unchecked. The CDR3 has 14 residues. Per germline, CDR1 SGHVS and CDR2 FQNEAQ. Here the CDR3 reads CASSLTSGKYGYTF.

The chain uses TRBV20-1 and TRBJ2-5; TCRdb outputs TRBD2, but without DNA this stays unchecked. Per germline, CDR1 DFQATT and CDR2 SNEGSKA (reference sequence). The CDR3 consists of 14 residues. The chain's CDR3 is CSATSGSYQETQYF.

The J gene is TRBJ1-1, the V gene TRBV29-1. Germline loops: CDR1 SQVTM, CDR2 ANQGSEA. This CDR3 region has 13 residues. This CDR3 reads CSVYILRDTEAFF.

This chain joins TRBV12-3 or TRBV12-4 and TRBJ2-1; no DNA is available, so the TRBD1 call from TCRdb remains unchecked. This CDR3 comprises 11 residues. The CDR3 spells CASSMPGSQFF.

The V call is TRBV28, the J call TRBJ2-3; absent DNA, TCRdb's TRBD1 call cannot be checked. The germline V gene encodes CDR1 MDHEN and CDR2 SYDVKM. This CDR3 comprises 14 residues. The CDR3: CASSPLSGPDTQYF.

This chain connects TRBV3-1 to TRBJ2-3; TCRdb lists TRBD2, though no DNA is available to test this call. Germline V gene sequence: CDR1 LGHDT, CDR2 YNNKEL (reference sequence). The CDR3 extends over 17 amino acids. CDR3 amino acids: CASSQGRATSGTDTQYF.

The chain carries TRBV20-1 and TRBJ1-3; TCRdb returns TRBD1, unconfirmable since there is no DNA. The CDR3 has 13 amino acids. The germline CDR1 and CDR2 sequences are DFQATT and SNEGSKA (reference sequence). CDR3 sequence: CSASRQTGNTIYF.

The chain links TRBV12-5 to TRBJ2-5; no DNA is available, so the TRBD1 call from TCRdb remains unchecked. CDR1 LGHNT and CDR2 FRNRAP come from the germline V gene. The CDR3 extends over 15 amino acids. This chain's CDR3 is CASGLAGQGKKTQYF.

J is TRBJ2-1 and V is TRBV6-5. Germline assignment: CDR1 MNHEY and CDR2 SVGAGI. CDR3 length: 14 residues. CDR3 sequence reads: CASSYVGGTNEQFF.

This chain connects TRBV20-1 to TRBJ1-1. This CDR3 has 13 residues. Germline V gene data show CDR1 as DFQATT and CDR2 as SNEGSKA (reference sequence). CDR3 loop: CSAPARTNTEAFF.

This chain links TRBV27 with TRBJ2-1; no DNA is available, so the TRBD1 call from TCRdb remains unchecked. Germline values: CDR1 MNHEY, CDR2 SMNVEV (reference sequence). This CDR3 comprises 15 residues. CDR3: CASSFRGGPNNEQFF.

The chain uses TRBV5-1 and TRBJ1-2; TCRdb designates TRBD1, a call that cannot be tested without DNA. From germline, CDR1 is SGHRS and CDR2 YFSETQ. The CDR3 is 13 residues long. CDR3 amino acids: CASSFGTGESYTF.

This chain connects TRBV24-1 to TRBJ1-2; TCRdb names TRBD1, which stays unverified in the absence of DNA. Germline V lookup: CDR1 KGHDR, CDR2 SFDVKD. CDR3 size: 13 residues. This chain's CDR3 is CAIGDSTNYGYTF.

The V gene is TRBV29-1, the J gene TRBJ2-3; TCRdb outputs TRBD1, but without DNA this stays unchecked. CDR1 and CDR2 from the germline V gene are SQVTM and ANQGSEA. The CDR3 length is 15 residues. The CDR3 spells CSGVGDRESTDTQYF.

This CDR3 is CSARSRTSGVNEQFF. The genes are TRBV20-1 and TRBJ2-1; the D gene TCRdb calls, TRBD2, cannot be checked with no DNA. Germline CDR1 DFQATT, CDR2 SNEGSKA (reference sequence). The CDR3 spans 15 residues.

The rearrangement joins TRBV4-1 to TRBJ2-4; TCRdb selects TRBD1, and the lack of DNA leaves this call unchecked. The germline CDR1 and CDR2 sequences are MGHRA and YSYEKL. There are 14 residues in the CDR3. The CDR3 sequence: CASSQMGQLGIQYF.

The gene calls are TRBV30 and TRBJ2-7; TCRdb's D call, TRBD1, is unchecked because there is no DNA. CDR1 and CDR2 from the germline V gene are GTSNPN and SVGIG (reference sequence). The CDR3 spans 16 residues. The CDR3 region is CAWSGRDRGYDYEQYF. Using reference TRBV30 and TRBJ2-7 for the parts outside the CDR3, the full variable domain is SQTIHQWPATLVQPVGSPLSLECTVEGTSNPNLYWYRQAAGRGLQLLFYSVGIGQISSEVPQNLSASRPQDRQFILSSKKLLLSDSGFYLCAWSGRDRGYDYEQYFGPGTRLTVT.

The chain links TRBV28 to TRBJ2-7. From germline, CDR1 is MDHEN and CDR2 SYDVKM. The CDR3 contains 15 residues. This CDR3 reads CASSIHPGGTYEQYF.

The chain employs TRBV9 and TRBJ1-2; with no DNA, the TCRdb D assignment of TRBD1 cannot be verified. Germline V gene data show CDR1 as SGDLS and CDR2 as YYNGEE. The CDR3 extends over 14 amino acids. This chain's CDR3 is CASSATGTGYGYTF.

The chain recombines TRBV5-1 with TRBJ2-1; TCRdb selects TRBD2, and the lack of DNA leaves this call unchecked. From germline, CDR1 is SGHRS and CDR2 YFSETQ. This CDR3 comprises 11 residues. The CDR3 is CASSLVAEQFF.

The gene calls are TRBV2 and TRBJ2-1; TCRdb indicates TRBD2, and absent DNA this call remains unverified. This CDR3 has 19 amino acids. Looked up from germline, CDR1 is SNHLY and CDR2 is FYNNEI. This CDR3 is CASIRLGLAGRVSYNEQFF. Together with reference TRBV2 and TRBJ2-1, the CDR3 gives the full variable domain: EPEVTQTPSHQVTQMGQEVILRCVPISNHLYFYWYRQILGQKVEFLVSFYNNEISEKSEIFDDQFSVERPDGSNFTLKIRSTKLEDSAMYFCASIRLGLAGRVSYNEQFFGPGTRLTVL.

The J gene is TRBJ2-5, the V gene TRBV3-1. The CDR3 consists of 15 residues. Germline V gene lookup returns CDR1 LGHDT and CDR2 YNNKEL (reference sequence). CDR3 sequence reads: CASSHATISFETQYF.

V gene TRBV5-1 combines with J gene TRBJ2-1; the D call from TCRdb, TRBD2, cannot be confirmed without DNA. The CDR3 has 15 residues. Germline values: CDR1 SGHRS, CDR2 YFSETQ. This chain's CDR3 is CASRTGGGPYNEQFF.